This is a list of T cell receptor beta chains from one sample in a study of T cell responses to AZD1222 COVID-19 vaccine. Using immunoSEQ multiplex PCR, the repertoire was profiled, and TCRdb retains in-frame clones only, with some absent. Altogether some 60,000 clones are present, about 74% being singletons, with the ten largest covering roughly 3.5%. This sample comprised peripheral blood, obtained 28 days after the second AZD1222 dose. The receptors were sampled from an adult who received the AZD1222 COVID-19 vaccine. CDR3s include the opening cysteine and the closing phenylalanine or tryptophan. The order of the fields is V gene, clone size, J gene, CDR3 length, CDR3 protein. Clone size, where shown, is once, few, many, or a class for clones that have expanded.

>TRBV30|-|TRBJ1-6|13
CAWNRAYNSPLHF
>TRBV2|-|TRBJ2-3|15
CASSATGGRTDTQYF
>TRBV6-5|-|TRBJ1-1|13
CASSYTRNTEAFF
>TRBV4-2|few|TRBJ2-2|15
CASSQDRRGTGELFF
>TRBV15|-|TRBJ2-7|15
CATSREAGSSYEQYF
>TRBV7-6|-|TRBJ2-7|12
CASSAGGYEQYF
>TRBV6-2/TRBV6-3|few|TRBJ2-1|15
CASSYSRGSYNEQFF
>TRBV10-1|-|TRBJ1-1|15
CASSERSTGNTEAFF
>TRBV4-2|-|TRBJ2-5|18
CASSQVWEVAGVQETQYF
>TRBV6-6|-|TRBJ1-2|15
CASTPRHQANYGYTF
>TRBV5-5|-|TRBJ2-5|17
CASSLFLAGGIMETQYF
>TRBV5-5|-|TRBJ2-7|14
CASSLGAVSSEQYF
>TRBV7-2|-|TRBJ2-2|16
CASPKTSGGYTGELFF
>TRBV6-5|-|TRBJ1-4|15
CASRLYRGGAEKLFF
>TRBV10-3|medium-sized|TRBJ1-5|14
CATRGDGGNQPQHF
>TRBV5-6|few|TRBJ1-1|14
CASSLEMPNTEAFF
>TRBV9|-|TRBJ2-7|15
CASSADPDSLYEQYF
>TRBV5-1|-|TRBJ1-2|13
CASSTDTNYGYTF
>TRBV28|-|TRBJ1-3|16
CASSPAGEGSGNTIYF
>TRBV9|-|TRBJ1-3|16
CASSPGPRDEGNTIYF
>TRBV19|few|TRBJ1-5|15
CASSNYPGQDQPQHF
>TRBV5-1|-|TRBJ2-7|15
CASSPRLAGGLEQYF
>TRBV7-9|once|TRBJ2-7|12
CASSSSSYEQYF
>TRBV19|few|TRBJ1-2|13
CASTSDRVSGYTF
>TRBV28|-|TRBJ2-7|13
CASTLGTLYEQYF